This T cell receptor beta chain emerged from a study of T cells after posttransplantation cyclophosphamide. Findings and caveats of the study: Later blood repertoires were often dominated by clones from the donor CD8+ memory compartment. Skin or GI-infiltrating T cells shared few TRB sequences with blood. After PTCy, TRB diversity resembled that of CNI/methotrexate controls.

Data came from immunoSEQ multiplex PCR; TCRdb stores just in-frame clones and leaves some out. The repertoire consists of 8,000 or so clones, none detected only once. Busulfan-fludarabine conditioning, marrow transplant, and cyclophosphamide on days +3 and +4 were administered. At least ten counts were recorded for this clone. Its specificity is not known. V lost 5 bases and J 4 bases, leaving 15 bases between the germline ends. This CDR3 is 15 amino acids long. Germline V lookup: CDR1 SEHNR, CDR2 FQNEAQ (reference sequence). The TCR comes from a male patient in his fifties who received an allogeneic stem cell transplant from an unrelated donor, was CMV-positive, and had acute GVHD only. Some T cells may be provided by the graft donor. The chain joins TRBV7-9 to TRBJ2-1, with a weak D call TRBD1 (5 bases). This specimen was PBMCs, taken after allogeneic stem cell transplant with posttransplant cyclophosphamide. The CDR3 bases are TGTGCCAGCAGCAAGGGGCAGGGAAAATACAATGAGCAGTTCTTC. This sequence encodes CASSKGQGKYNEQFF.